This T cell receptor (beta chain) was documented in a study of CD8 T cells in Susac syndrome. Study findings and constraints: The study admitted that it had a relatively small number of individuals in its TCR sequencing and HLA analysis. The CD4+ T cell repertoires that were profiled in Susac syndrome showed no clonal expansion.

Reverse transcription of about 0.45 to 1 ug RNA was carried out with random hexamers. Amplification of TCR beta CDR3 across 54 Vbeta and 13 Jbeta was performed with immunoSEQ multiplex PCR. Using its own MiXCR run on the immunoSEQ multiplex PCR reads, TCRdb lists one record per CDR3 protein. The data hold over 120,000 distinct CDR3 sequences, with roughly 94% observed a single time. Negative isolation yielded CD4+ and CD8+ T cells, and FACS enriched TEMRA cells. The V end was cut by 2 bases, the J end by 5 bases, with 15 bases between. In germline, CDR1 is LGHDT, CDR2 YNNKEL (reference sequence). This CDR3 is built from 15 residues. A word on this clonotype: Its antigen is unidentified.

The chain joins TRBV3-1 to TRBJ2-5; D is undetermined. Input material: CD4+ T cells from PBMCs. This clonotype was sampled from a human donor with Susac syndrome. As DNA, the CDR3 is TGTGCCAGCAGCCAACAGCCCGGGTCGCTGGAGACCCAGTACTTC. Its translation is CASSQQPGSLETQYF.